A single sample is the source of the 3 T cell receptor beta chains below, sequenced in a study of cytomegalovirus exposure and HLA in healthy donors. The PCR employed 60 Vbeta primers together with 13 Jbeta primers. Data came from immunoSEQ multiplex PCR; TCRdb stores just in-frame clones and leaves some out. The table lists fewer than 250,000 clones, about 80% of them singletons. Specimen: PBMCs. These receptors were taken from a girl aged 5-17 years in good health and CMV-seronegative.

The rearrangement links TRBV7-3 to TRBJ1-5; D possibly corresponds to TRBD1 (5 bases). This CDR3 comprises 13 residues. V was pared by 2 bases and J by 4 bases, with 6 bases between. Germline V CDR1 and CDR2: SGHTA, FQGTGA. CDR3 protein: CASSLSGNQPQHF. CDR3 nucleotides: TGTGCCAGCAGCTTATCAGGGAATCAGCCCCAGCATTTT. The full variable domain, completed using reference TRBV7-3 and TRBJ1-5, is GAGVSQTPSNKVTEKGKYVELRCDPISGHTALYWYRQSLGQGPEFLIYFQGTGAADDSGLPNDRFFAVRPEGSVSTLKIQRTERGDSAVYLCASSLSGNQPQHFGDGTRLSIL.

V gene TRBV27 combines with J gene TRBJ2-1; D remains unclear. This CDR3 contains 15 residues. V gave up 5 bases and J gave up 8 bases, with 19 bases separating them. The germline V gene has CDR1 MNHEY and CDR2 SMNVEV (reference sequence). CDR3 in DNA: TGTGCCAGCAGTCCTAGTTGGCGCGTAAAGGATGAGCAGTTCTTC. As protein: CASSPSWRVKDEQFF.

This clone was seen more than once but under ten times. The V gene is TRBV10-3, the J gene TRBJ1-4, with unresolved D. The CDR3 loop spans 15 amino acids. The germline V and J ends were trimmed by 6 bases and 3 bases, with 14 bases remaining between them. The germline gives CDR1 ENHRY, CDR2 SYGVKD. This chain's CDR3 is CAISLNTVSNEKLFF. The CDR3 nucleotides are TGTGCCATCAGCCTTAACACAGTGTCTAATGAAAAACTGTTTTTT.